These 15 T cell receptor beta chains originate from one sample sequenced in a study of T-cell reconstitution after alpha-beta-depleted transplantation in children. TCRbeta library preparation incorporated unique molecular identifiers. TCRdb recomputed calls from the PCR reads with MiXCR, one row per CDR3 protein. Of over 200,000 distinct CDR3 sequences detected, about 8.2% appear once; the ten largest clones hold under 40%. The specimen comprised PBMCs, mostly from graft donor cells, sampled 360 days after TCRalphabeta/CD19-depleted stem cell transplant. All receptors derive from a male patient between 2 and 10 years old who had a stem cell transplant for acute myeloid leukemia, so the T cells may come from the graft donor.

This clonotype appeared a few times. The rearrangement joins TRBV7-3 to TRBJ2-3; 8 bases map to TRBD1. The germline V gene has CDR1 SGHTA and CDR2 FQGTGA. Trimming removed 5 bases from V and 1 base from J; junction bases left unmatched: 11. This CDR3 comprises 17 residues. The CDR3 coding sequence is TGTGCCAGCAGCCCCGGACAGGGCAGAGGGGGCACAGATACGCAGTATTTT. Translation gives CASSPGQGRGGTDTQYF.

This chain uses TRBV12-3 or TRBV12-4 with TRBJ2-3; 8 nucleotides align to TRBD2. This CDR3 spans 13 amino acids. After removal of 8 bases from V and 7 bases from J, the junction contained 8 bases not matched to a gene. CDR3: CASGLAEGNTQYF. The CDR3 nucleotides read TGTGCCAGCGGACTAGCTGAGGGGAATACGCAGTATTTT.

This clonotype has a handful of counts. The chain employs TRBV28 and TRBJ2-1, with TRBD2 matching over 7 bases. The CDR3 covers 18 residues. Trimming removed 2 bases from V and 6 bases from J; junction bases left unmatched: 16. Looked up from germline, CDR1 is MDHEN and CDR2 is SYDVKM. The CDR3 region is CASSLRDYRSSIPNEQFF. CDR3 DNA sequence: TGTGCCAGCAGTTTACGGGACTACCGTTCGTCAATTCCCAATGAGCAGTTCTTC.

This clonotype was observed a few times. The V gene is TRBV27, the J gene TRBJ2-7, with D maybe TRBD2 (6 bases). Trimming took off 3 bases at V and 8 bases at J, with 14 bases between the two ends. Per germline, CDR1 MNHEY and CDR2 SMNVEV (reference sequence). The CDR3 is made up of 13 amino acids. The CDR3 here is CASSFTLGGKQYV. The CDR3 nucleotides are TGTGCCAGCAGTTTTACTCTTGGAGGGAAGCAGTACGTC.

In this sample, this clonotype turned up a few times. The rearrangement uses TRBV12-5 and TRBJ2-5, with D perhaps matching TRBD2 (6 bases). The germline V and J ends were trimmed by 3 bases and 1 base, with 9 bases remaining between them. The germline CDR1 and CDR2 sequences are LGHNT and FRNRAP. This CDR3 has 14 residues. The CDR3 nucleotides read TGTGCTAGTGGTTTTCCGGGAGTCCAAGAGACCCAGTACTTC. Encoded protein: CASGFPGVQETQYF.

This clonotype was seen many times. The chain combines TRBV5-6 with TRBJ2-5; either TRBD1 or TRBD2 may supply D (5 bases each). Germline CDR1 SGHDT, CDR2 YYEEEE. The V gene lost 2 bases and the J gene lost 3 bases, with 8 bases spanning the gap. This CDR3 is built from 13 residues. CDR3 residues: CASSFGAEETQYF. As DNA, the CDR3 is TGTGCCAGCAGCTTCGGGGCGGAAGAGACCCAGTACTTC.

This clonotype was counted many times. The chain combines TRBV28 with TRBJ2-2; 8 bases match TRBD2. The junction had 3 bases not matched to a gene; V was cut back by 2 bases and J by 4 bases. The CDR3 totals 15 residues. In germline, CDR1 is MDHEN, CDR2 SYDVKM. CDR3 loop: CASSLAGGPTGELFF. CDR3 bases: TGTGCCAGCAGTTTAGCGGGAGGACCCACCGGGGAGCTGTTTTTT.

The chain recombines TRBV9 with TRBJ1-3; D gene uncertain. This CDR3 contains 13 residues. CDR1 and CDR2 (germline): SGDLS, YYNGEE. Trimming left V 4 bases short and J 1 base short, with 6 bases between. DNA for the CDR3: TGTGCCAGCAGCCGTCCATCTGGAAACACCATATATTTT. Translation gives CASSRPSGNTIYF.

Many counts were recorded for this clonotype. DNA for the CDR3: TGTGCCACCAGCAAAATCATTAGCGGGGGTTCCACCGGGGAGCTGTTTTTT. Translated, it gives CATSKIISGGSTGELFF. The chain is built from TRBV15 and TRBJ2-2; 9 nucleotides match TRBD2. Per germline, CDR1 LNHNV and CDR2 YYDKDF (reference sequence). The CDR3 contains 17 residues. V lost 4 bases to trimming and J lost 4 bases; unmatched junction nucleotides: 10.

This clonotype was counted a few times. The V gene is TRBV12-3 or TRBV12-4, the J gene TRBJ2-5, with D possibly being TRBD1 or TRBD2 (5 bases each). The CDR3 is 13 residues long. V was shortened by 6 bases and J by 1 base, with 9 bases between the two germline ends. CDR3 DNA sequence: TGTGCCAGCAGGGGGGAATCCCAAGAGACCCAGTACTTC. Protein product: CASRGESQETQYF.

This clonotype was seen at least ten times. V and J are TRBV20-1 and TRBJ2-3; 9 nucleotides match TRBD2. V was pared by 0 bases and J by 4 bases, with 20 bases of the junction left unmatched. Germline CDR1 DFQATT, CDR2 SNEGSKA (reference sequence). This CDR3 is 20 amino acids long. CDR3 bases: TGCAGTGCTAGAGATCGAATGGAAACTGAGCGGGAGGTTTCCGCAGATACGCAGTATTTT. The encoded protein is CSARDRMETEREVSADTQYF.

At least ten counts were recorded for this clonotype. CDR3 DNA: TGTGCCAGCAGCTCTGACCGGTTTCCCTCTCCCGACCAAGAAGATACGCAGTATTTT. Its protein is CASSSDRFPSPDQEDTQYF. This chain links TRBV5-4 with TRBJ2-3; D not resolved. The CDR3 totals 19 residues. V was cut by 3 bases and J by 5 bases, with 28 bases left in between. Germline V gene data show CDR1 as SGHNT and CDR2 as YYREEE (reference sequence).

This clonotype was detected only a few times. J is TRBJ1-2 and V is TRBV12-3 or TRBV12-4; 7 bases agree with TRBD1. This CDR3 region has 17 residues. With V trimmed by 3 bases and J by 3 bases, 13 bases remained unmatched. The DNA for the CDR3 is TGTGCCAGCAGTTTGGGTTTTCGGGCAGGGGGGGACTATGGCTACACCTTC. It yields the protein CASSLGFRAGGDYGYTF.

This clonotype has a handful of counts. The chain recombines TRBV10-3 with TRBJ1-4, with TRBD1 identical over 8 bases. CDR3 size: 17 residues. Germline V CDR1 and CDR2: ENHRY, SYGVKD. V gave up 8 bases and J gave up 7 bases; unmatched junction bases: 18. CDR3 nucleotide sequence: TGTGCCATCGGCGGGGGGACAGGAGATTTGGCGGTTGAAAAACTGTTTTTT. This translates into CAIGGGTGDLAVEKLFF.

The table lists this clonotype with a few counts. This chain uses TRBV27 with TRBJ2-7, with D perhaps TRBD1 (6 bases). Germline V gene lookup returns CDR1 MNHEY and CDR2 SMNVEV (reference sequence). CDR3 length: 13 residues. V lost 4 bases and J lost 7, with 14 bases in between. CDR3 loop: CASSYGDIDEQYV. CDR3 bases: TGTGCCAGCAGTTATGGGGACATCGATGAGCAGTACGTC.